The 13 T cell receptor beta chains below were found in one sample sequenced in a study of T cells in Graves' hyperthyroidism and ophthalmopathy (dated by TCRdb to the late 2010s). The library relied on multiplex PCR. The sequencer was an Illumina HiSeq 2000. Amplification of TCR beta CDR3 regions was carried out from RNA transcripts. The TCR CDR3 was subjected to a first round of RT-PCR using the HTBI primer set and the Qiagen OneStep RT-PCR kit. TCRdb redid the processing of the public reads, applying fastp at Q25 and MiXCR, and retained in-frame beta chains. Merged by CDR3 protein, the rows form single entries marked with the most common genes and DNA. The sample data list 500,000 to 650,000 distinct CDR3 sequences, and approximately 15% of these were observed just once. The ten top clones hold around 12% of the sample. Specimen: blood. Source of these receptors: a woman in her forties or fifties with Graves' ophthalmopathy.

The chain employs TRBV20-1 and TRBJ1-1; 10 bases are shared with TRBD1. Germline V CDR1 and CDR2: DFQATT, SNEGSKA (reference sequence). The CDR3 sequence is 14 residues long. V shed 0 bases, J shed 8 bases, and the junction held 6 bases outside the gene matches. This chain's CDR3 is CSAREGQGRMEAFF. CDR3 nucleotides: TGCAGTGCTAGAGAGGGACAGGGGAGAATGGAAGCTTTCTTT.

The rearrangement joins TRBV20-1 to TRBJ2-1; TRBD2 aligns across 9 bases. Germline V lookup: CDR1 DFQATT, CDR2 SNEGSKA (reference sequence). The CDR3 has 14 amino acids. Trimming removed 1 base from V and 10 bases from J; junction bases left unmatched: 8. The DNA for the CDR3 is TGCAGTGCTAGAGTTGCGGGAGGGCCAAGAGAGCAGTTCTTC. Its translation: CSARVAGGPREQFF.

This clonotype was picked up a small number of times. CDR3 sequence: CASTRDTQYF. DNA of the CDR3: TGTGCCAGCACGAGGGATACGCAGTATTTT. The chain combines TRBV11-3 with TRBJ2-3; D ambiguous. The germline gives CDR1 SGHNT, CDR2 YENEEA. CDR3 length: 10 amino acids. V was pared by 7 bases and J by 6 bases, with 5 bases between.

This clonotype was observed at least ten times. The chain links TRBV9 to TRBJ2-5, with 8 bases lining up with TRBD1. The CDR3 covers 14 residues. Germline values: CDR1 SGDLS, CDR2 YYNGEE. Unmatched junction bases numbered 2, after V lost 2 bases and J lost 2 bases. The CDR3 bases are TGTGCCAGCAGCGTTGGGACAGGACAAGAGACCCAGTACTTC. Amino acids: CASSVGTGQETQYF.

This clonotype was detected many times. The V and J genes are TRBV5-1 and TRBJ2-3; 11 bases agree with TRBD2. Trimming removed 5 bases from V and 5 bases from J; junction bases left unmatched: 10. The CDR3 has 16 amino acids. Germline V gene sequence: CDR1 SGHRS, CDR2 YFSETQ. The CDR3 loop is CASRWRGGLAGDTQYF. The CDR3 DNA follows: TGCGCCAGCAGGTGGCGGGGAGGACTAGCGGGAGATACGCAGTATTTT.

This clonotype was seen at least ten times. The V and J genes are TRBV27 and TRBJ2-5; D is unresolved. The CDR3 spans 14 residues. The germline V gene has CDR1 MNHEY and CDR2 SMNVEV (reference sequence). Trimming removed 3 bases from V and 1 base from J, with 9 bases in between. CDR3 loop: CASSFGRLQETQYF. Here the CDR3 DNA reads TGTGCCAGCAGTTTCGGCAGACTCCAAGAGACCCAGTACTTC.

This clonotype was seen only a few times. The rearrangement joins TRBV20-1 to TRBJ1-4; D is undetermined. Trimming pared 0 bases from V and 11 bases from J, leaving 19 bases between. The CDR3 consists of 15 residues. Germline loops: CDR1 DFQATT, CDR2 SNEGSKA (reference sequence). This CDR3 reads CSAREGAASTEKLFF. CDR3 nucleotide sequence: TGCAGTGCTAGAGAAGGAGCCGCCAGTACGGAGAAACTGTTTTTT.

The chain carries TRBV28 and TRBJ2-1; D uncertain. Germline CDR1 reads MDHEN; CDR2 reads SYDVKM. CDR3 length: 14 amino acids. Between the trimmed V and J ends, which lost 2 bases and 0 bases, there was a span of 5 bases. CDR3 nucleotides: TGTGCCAGCAGTTTAGGATACTCCTACAATGAGCAGTTCTTC. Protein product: CASSLGYSYNEQFF.

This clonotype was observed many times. The DNA for the CDR3 is TGCGCCAGCAGCATCGGGCTTCTCGGAGGGGATACGCAGTATTTT. It codes for CASSIGLLGGDTQYF. The V gene is TRBV5-1, the J gene TRBJ2-3; maybe TRBD2 (6 bases). This CDR3 is 15 amino acids long. The V gene lost 4 bases and the J gene lost 6 bases, with 18 bases spanning the gap. Germline CDR1 and CDR2: SGHRS and YFSETQ.

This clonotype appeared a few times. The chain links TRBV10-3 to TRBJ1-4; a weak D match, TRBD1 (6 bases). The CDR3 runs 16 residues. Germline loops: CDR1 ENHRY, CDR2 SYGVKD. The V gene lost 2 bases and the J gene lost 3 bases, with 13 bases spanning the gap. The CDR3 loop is CAISEGKDRPNEKLFF. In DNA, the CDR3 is TGTGCCATCAGTGAGGGAAAAGACAGGCCTAATGAAAAACTGTTTTTT.

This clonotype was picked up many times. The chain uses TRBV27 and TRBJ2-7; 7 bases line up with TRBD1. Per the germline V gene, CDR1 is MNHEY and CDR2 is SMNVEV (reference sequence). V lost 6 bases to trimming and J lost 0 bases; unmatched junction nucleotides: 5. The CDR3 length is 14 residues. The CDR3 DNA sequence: TGTGCCAGCAGCCGGACAGGAACCTCCTACGAGCAGTACTTC. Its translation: CASSRTGTSYEQYF.

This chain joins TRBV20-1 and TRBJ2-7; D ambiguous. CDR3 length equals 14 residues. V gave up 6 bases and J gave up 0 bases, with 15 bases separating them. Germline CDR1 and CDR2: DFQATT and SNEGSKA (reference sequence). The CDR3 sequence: CSAPTASLSYEQYF. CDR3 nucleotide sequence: TGCAGTGCCCCGACGGCCAGTCTCTCCTACGAGCAGTACTTC.

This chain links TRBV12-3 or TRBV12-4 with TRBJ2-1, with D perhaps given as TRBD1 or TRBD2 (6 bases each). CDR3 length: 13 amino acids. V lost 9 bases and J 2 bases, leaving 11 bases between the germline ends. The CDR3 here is CASGGHPYNEQFF. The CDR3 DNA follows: TGTGCCAGTGGGGGGCACCCCTACAATGAGCAGTTCTTC.